These 16 T cell receptor beta chains originate from one sample sequenced in a study of cytomegalovirus exposure and HLA in healthy donors. A multiplex PCR was run with 60 Vbeta primers and 13 Jbeta primers. The assay was immunoSEQ multiplex PCR, and TCRdb's table has in-frame clones only and misses some. The sample records 90,000 to 120,000 clones, around 77% being singletons. Sequencing used PBMCs. These receptors were collected from a male donor in good health and CMV-seronegative.

The chain links TRBV7-9 to TRBJ1-1; TRBD1 agrees at 9 bases. CDR1 is SEHNR and CDR2 is FQNEAQ in the germline V gene (reference sequence). The trim removed 1 base at V and 2 bases at J, leaving 2 bases unmatched. This CDR3 has 15 residues. CDR3 nucleotides: TGTGCCAGCAGCTTAGGGGACAGGGACAACACTGAAGCTTTCTTT. This encodes CASSLGDRDNTEAFF.

This chain uses TRBV18 with TRBJ2-7; TRBD2 is a possible D gene (5 bases). Trimming left V 3 bases short and J 3 bases short, with 15 bases between. The CDR3 extends over 15 amino acids. Per the germline V gene, CDR1 is KGHSH and CDR2 is LQKENI. This CDR3 reads CASSPGAGGNYEQYF. In nucleotides, the CDR3 is TGTGCCAGCTCACCCGGCGCTGGAGGAAACTACGAGCAGTACTTC. Complete variable domain (other parts from reference TRBV18 and TRBJ2-7): NAGVMQNPRHLVRRRGQEARLRCSPMKGHSHVYWYRQLPEEGLKFMVYLQKENIIDESGMPKERFSAEFPKEGPSILRIQQVVRGDSAAYFCASSPGAGGNYEQYFGPGTRLTVT.

The chain carries TRBV9 and TRBJ2-1; D is perhaps TRBD2 (6 bases). V dropped 1 base and J dropped 6 bases, with 11 bases sitting between them. Germline CDR1 is SGDLS and CDR2 is YYNGEE. This CDR3 is built from 14 residues. CDR3 sequence: CASSVFSSGNEQFF. CDR3 sequence (DNA): TGTGCCAGCAGCGTATTCAGTAGCGGCAATGAGCAGTTCTTC.

The chain has TRBV2 and TRBJ1-4; 8 bases match TRBD1. Unmatched junction bases numbered 6, after V lost 7 bases and J lost 2 bases. The germline V gene has CDR1 SNHLY and CDR2 FYNNEI. The CDR3 is made up of 15 amino acids. The CDR3 here is CASMTGVATNEKLFF. The CDR3 DNA is TGTGCCAGCATGACAGGGGTGGCGACTAATGAAAAACTGTTTTTT.

This clone was seen more than once but under ten times. This rearrangement joins TRBV5-5 to TRBJ1-1; 10 nucleotides align to TRBD1. The junction had 3 bases not matched to a gene; V was cut back by 4 bases and J by 0 bases. This CDR3 contains 15 residues. Germline V gives CDR1 SGHKS, CDR2 YYEKEE (reference sequence). CDR3 nucleotides: TGTGCCAGCAGCGGCGGGACAGGGGTGAACACTGAAGCTTTCTTT. Amino acids: CASSGGTGVNTEAFF. Drawing the rest from reference TRBV5-5 and TRBJ1-1, the complete variable domain is DAGVTQSPTHLIKTRGQQVTLRCSPISGHKSVSWYQQVLGQGPQFIFQYYEKEERGRGNFPDRFSARQFPNYSSELNVNALLLGDSALYLCASSGGTGVNTEAFFGQGTRLTVV.

The CDR3 DNA follows: TGTGCCAGCAGCTTACGGAGCGTAAGCACAGATACGCAGTATTTT. Translated, it gives CASSLRSVSTDTQYF. This chain links TRBV11-3 with TRBJ2-3; D is uncertain. The V gene's germline CDR1 is SGHNT and CDR2 YENEEA. The CDR3 loop spans 15 amino acids. Deletions cut 2 bases from V and 0 bases from J, with 9 bases between.

This CDR3 is CASSLDLGGSLDEQYF. The CDR3 DNA follows: TGTGCCAGCAGCTTAGATCTTGGCGGGAGTCTCGACGAGCAGTACTTC. The gene calls are TRBV7-9 and TRBJ2-7, with 7 bases lining up with TRBD2. Unmatched junction bases numbered 11, after V lost 1 base and J lost 5 bases. Germline assignment: CDR1 SEHNR and CDR2 FQNEAQ (reference sequence). There are 16 residues in the CDR3.

The chain combines TRBV7-2 with TRBJ2-7; 10 bases map to TRBD1. This CDR3 has 16 residues. Per germline, CDR1 SGHTA and CDR2 FQGNSA. V dropped 6 bases and J dropped 4; count of bases not matched to a gene: 12. In DNA form, the CDR3 reads TGTGCCAGCAGTTTCCCGGGACAGGGGTTCGGGTACGAGCAGTACTTC. It specifies CASSFPGQGFGYEQYF. Drawing the rest from reference TRBV7-2 and TRBJ2-7, the complete variable domain is GAGVSQSPSNKVTEKGKDVELRCDPISGHTALYWYRQSLGQGLEFLIYFQGNSAPDKSGLPSDRFSAERTGGSVSTLTIQRTQQEDSAVYLCASSFPGQGFGYEQYFGPGTRLTVT.

This chain links TRBV10-2 with TRBJ1-2; TRBD1 is a possible D gene (6 bases). Trimming stripped 2 bases from V and 8 bases from J, with 6 bases between. Germline V gene data show CDR1 as WSHSY and CDR2 as SAAADI. The CDR3 has 11 amino acids. Here the CDR3 reads CASSEGGGYTF. DNA of the CDR3: TGCGCCAGCAGTGAGGGGGGCGGCTACACCTTC.

The chain combines TRBV5-1 with TRBJ2-1; maybe TRBD1 (6 bases). There are 16 residues in the CDR3. V was shortened by 2 bases and J by 7 bases, with 19 bases between the two germline ends. The germline CDR1 and CDR2 sequences are SGHRS and YFSETQ. CDR3 sequence reads: CASSLQGRRQGNEQFF. DNA for the CDR3: TGCGCCAGCAGCTTACAGGGTAGGAGGCAGGGAAATGAGCAGTTCTTC.

V and J are TRBV6-1 and TRBJ1-1; 8 bases fit TRBD1. The germline V gene encodes CDR1 MNHNS and CDR2 SASEGT. The V and J ends lost 7 bases and 4 bases, in that order; junction bases with no gene match: 11. The CDR3 is 15 residues long. The CDR3 sequence: CASTVISTGGTEAFF. The CDR3 nucleotides read TGTGCCAGCACAGTAATCAGCACAGGGGGCACTGAAGCTTTCTTT.

V and J are TRBV2 and TRBJ2-6; 7 bases map to TRBD1. Germline values: CDR1 SNHLY, CDR2 FYNNEI. This CDR3 contains 15 residues. V shed 5 bases, J shed 0 bases, and the junction held 1 base outside the gene matches. The CDR3 sequence: CASSTGVSGANVLTF. CDR3 nucleotides: TGTGCCAGCAGTACAGGGGTCTCTGGGGCCAACGTCCTGACTTTC.

The V call is TRBV27, the J call TRBJ2-3, with TRBD2 matching over 11 bases. The CDR3 runs to 16 residues. Germline V lookup: CDR1 MNHEY, CDR2 SMNVEV (reference sequence). V lost 4 bases to trimming and J lost 3 bases; unmatched junction nucleotides: 6. The CDR3 sequence: CASSSVGLAGTDTQYF. DNA for the CDR3: TGTGCCAGCAGTTCCGTTGGACTAGCGGGTACAGATACGCAGTATTTT.

This chain links TRBV10-3 with TRBJ1-1; D perhaps matches TRBD1 (5 bases). Germline V lookup: CDR1 ENHRY, CDR2 SYGVKD. The CDR3 is made up of 12 amino acids. The V end was cut by 4 bases, the J end by 7 bases, with 10 bases between. As DNA, the CDR3 is TGTGCCATCAGTGGGGGCTCTAGTGAAGCTTTCTTT. As protein: CAISGGSSEAFF.

The chain links TRBV28 to TRBJ1-1; 8 bases agree with TRBD1. Germline V CDR1 and CDR2: MDHEN, SYDVKM. This CDR3 is built from 15 residues. With V trimmed by 5 bases and J by 1 base, 6 bases remained unmatched. CDR3: CASSHRGVRNTEAFF. Written as DNA, the CDR3 is TGTGCCAGCAGTCACAGGGGGGTAAGGAACACTGAAGCTTTCTTT.

This clone was detected only a few times. The rearrangement joins TRBV5-4 to TRBJ2-3; tentative D call: TRBD2 (5 bases). The V end was cut by 4 bases, the J end by 1 base, with 10 bases between. The germline V gene encodes CDR1 SGHNT and CDR2 YYREEE (reference sequence). The CDR3 spans 14 residues. The CDR3 region is CASSEAVRTDTQYF. The DNA of the CDR3 is TGTGCCAGCAGCGAAGCGGTACGCACAGATACGCAGTATTTT.